This TCR beta chain was captured by sequencing in a study of beta chain features in type 1 diabetes. Overall study: Age and gender were similar between patients and healthy donors, as were cell yields.

Findings and limits, study-wide: For TCRB rearrangement, an influence of HLA type remained unresolved here. Healthy donors had naive, central memory and Treg TCRB repertoires that appeared less similar than those seen among patients.

Turning to this clone: Its antigen is not known.

The investigators reverse transcribed all of the isolated RNA, so they sequenced expressed TCRB transcripts. Sequencing was performed with immunoSEQ multiplex PCR; in TCRdb, only in-frame clones are kept and a portion is missing. The top ten hold over 0.05% of the sample, which has roughly 120,000 clones, about two fifths seen once. Central memory, naive, regulatory and stem cell-like memory CD4+ cells were sorted by CD45RO/CCR7/CD25/CD127/CD95/CD27. The sample consisted of stem cell memory CD4+ T cells from blood. This TCR was recovered from a woman aged 18-29 years in good health.

CDR3 DNA sequence: TGTGCCAGCAGTGATTGGGTGCGGGCCCAGCCCCAGCATTTT. Translation: CASSDWVRAQPQHF. V usage is TRBV6-5 and J usage is TRBJ1-5; D gene uncertain. The CDR3 extends over 14 amino acids. In germline, CDR1 is MNHEY, CDR2 SVGAGI. Trimming removed 5 bases at V and 7 bases at J, with 15 bases between.